The rows below give T cell receptor beta chains drawn from one sample of a study of cytomegalovirus exposure and HLA in healthy donors. Assay: immunoSEQ multiplex PCR; the TCRdb copy retains only in-frame clones and omits some. The table has 130,000 or so clones, 70% to 80% seen once. Sequencing input: PBMCs. These receptor sequences come from a man over 45 in good health and CMV-seronegative. The conserved cysteine and the conserved F or W are not part of the CDR3 here. A D gene is named only where the DNA matches it firmly.

TRBD1	TRBV6-1	TRBJ1-3	ASSAKITGGPGNTIY
-	TRBV6-1	-	ASSGEMSSYEQY
TRBD2	TRBV13	TRBJ2-5	ASSPRRGGTQY
-	TRBV27	TRBJ2-3	ASSLQRRDTQY
-	TRBV27	TRBJ2-7	ASRGFLSYEQY
-	TRBV10-3	TRBJ2-7	AISETTRGVSSYEQY
-	TRBV2	TRBJ1-4	ASSERRGPIRGEKLF
-	TRBV6-6	TRBJ2-6	ASSLQGAGANVLT
-	TRBV6-1	TRBJ2-3	ASSILADTQY
TRBD2	TRBV7-9	TRBJ2-5	ASSPLAVQETQY
-	TRBV5-5	TRBJ1-3	ASSPVGRVGNTIY
-	TRBV28	TRBJ1-2	ASSLIGWLRVEMHGYT
-	TRBV6-5	TRBJ2-3	ASSRTVADTQY
TRBD1	TRBV28	TRBJ2-5	ASSPGTGQETQY
TRBD2	TRBV28	TRBJ2-7	ASSFLAGAGEQY
-	TRBV4-3	TRBJ1-2	ASSPRQDSSYGYT
-	TRBV10-2	TRBJ1-3	ASSESYPGNTIY
-	TRBV5-1	TRBJ2-1	ASSFSTSSYNEQF
TRBD1	TRBV27	TRBJ1-6	ASSLSGTGKFTPLH
-	TRBV5-5	TRBJ1-2	ASSMSPGGLNYGYT
-	TRBV11-3	TRBJ2-7	ASSLSQGTHEQY
TRBD1	TRBV2	TRBJ2-1	ASSEARTGWNEQF
TRBD1	TRBV28	TRBJ1-4	ASRTRGDWEKLF
TRBD2	TRBV2	TRBJ2-3	ASSLTSGSTGDTQY
TRBD1	TRBV25-1	TRBJ1-4	ASRPPGQGSGKLF
TRBD1	TRBV29-1	TRBJ2-7	SSMRTGDYEQY